Reported below is one T cell receptor beta chain. Its recognized antigen is unknown. Base quality data are lacking; no much larger clone is found one base away. Participants in the prospective study were enrolled through a virtual design, were aged about 18 to 100 years, and lived in roughly 25 United States geographic areas. In the prospective study, participants were assigned to cohorts based on the clinical history participants reported in a screening survey and a study questionnaire. Recovered participants in ImmuneRACE Cohort 3 were defined by two consecutive negative NP/OP PCR tests, clearance by a healthcare professional, or resolution of symptoms. In the prospective study, whole blood, serum and a nasopharyngeal or oropharyngeal swab were collected from each participant by mobile phlebotomists. Additional blood draws and questionnaires over a 2-month period could optionally be provided by prospective study participants. Blood samples from the prospective study were shipped frozen or at room temperature prior to DNA extraction.

This specimen belongs to a study of blood T cell repertoires in COVID-19 (dated by TCRdb to about 2020). As for the study more broadly: The collaborator samples originated in the United States, Italy and Spain and spanned the acute and convalescent phases of COVID-19. The prospective study material was composed of cDNA or gDNA derived from T cells, B-cell-depleted T cells, or PBMCs. Deeply sampled blood TCRbeta repertoires from subjects exposed to, actively infected with, or recovered from COVID-19 were included in the dataset. The repertoires were made available in a free public database intended to serve as a resource for research on the immune response to SARS-CoV-2. Samples were obtained from the ongoing ImmuneRACE study (first 160 participants) and from some 1,300 subjects provided by 6 global collaborators. The sample metadata nearly always contained a de-identified subject ID, COVID-19 status, age in years and sex. HLA class I and class II types, where available, came from metadata supplied by the sample provider rather than from assay-based typing.

The immunoSEQ Assay, a bias-controlled multiplex PCR, was used to amplify TCRbeta CDR3 regions from genomic DNA. Per the source publication's procedure: The number of nucleated cells in each sample was estimated by amplification of reference gene primers within the assay. Sequence reads were collapsed and filtered to measure the absolute abundance of every unique TCRbeta CDR3 rearrangement. For each sample, productive Simpson clonality was calculated as the square root of Simpson's diversity index over productive rearrangements. TCRdb carries this immuneACCESS record with in-frame sequences only. Its versions omit some clonotypes, under half of them owing to an unresolved V gene in the studies checked, with the rest unexplained. The DNA was the basis for D and trimming; V, J and clone size are from that table. The sample includes hundreds of thousands of clones, with around 84% observed a single time. The ten largest clones add up to approximately 1.6% of the sample.

Overall results and qualifications from the work: The quantity of clinical and demographic metadata differed by source and by participant and was supplied without curation.

The germline V gene provides CDR1 SGHRS and CDR2 YFSETQ. The CDR3, cysteine through phenylalanine, is 14 amino acids long. Only the CDR3 region is kept as DNA, spanning 42 bases read in frame from base 1. V loses 1 base, J loses 5 bases, and the germline ends lie 9 bases apart. Sequencing was performed on PBMCs or T cells enriched from blood (not recorded which). The rearrangement joined TRBV5-1 to TRBJ2-2; possibly the D gene is TRBD1, per 6 matching bases. The receptor was isolated from a man aged 35-49 years who had recovered from COVID-19. The nucleotides are TGCGCCAGCAGCTTGCGAGGACAGACCGGGGAGCTGTTTTTT. It translates to CASSLRGQTGELFF.